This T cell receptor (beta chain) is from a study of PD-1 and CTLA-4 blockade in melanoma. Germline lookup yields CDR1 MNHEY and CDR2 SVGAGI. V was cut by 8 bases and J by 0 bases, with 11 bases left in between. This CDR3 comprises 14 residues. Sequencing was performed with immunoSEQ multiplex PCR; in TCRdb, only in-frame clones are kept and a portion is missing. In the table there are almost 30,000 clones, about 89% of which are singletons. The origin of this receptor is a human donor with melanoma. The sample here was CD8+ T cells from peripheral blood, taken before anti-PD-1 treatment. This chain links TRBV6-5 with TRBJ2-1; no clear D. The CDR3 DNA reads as TGTGCCAGCTTGGCTCCAAACTCCTACAATGAGCAGTTCTTC. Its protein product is CASLAPNSYNEQFF.